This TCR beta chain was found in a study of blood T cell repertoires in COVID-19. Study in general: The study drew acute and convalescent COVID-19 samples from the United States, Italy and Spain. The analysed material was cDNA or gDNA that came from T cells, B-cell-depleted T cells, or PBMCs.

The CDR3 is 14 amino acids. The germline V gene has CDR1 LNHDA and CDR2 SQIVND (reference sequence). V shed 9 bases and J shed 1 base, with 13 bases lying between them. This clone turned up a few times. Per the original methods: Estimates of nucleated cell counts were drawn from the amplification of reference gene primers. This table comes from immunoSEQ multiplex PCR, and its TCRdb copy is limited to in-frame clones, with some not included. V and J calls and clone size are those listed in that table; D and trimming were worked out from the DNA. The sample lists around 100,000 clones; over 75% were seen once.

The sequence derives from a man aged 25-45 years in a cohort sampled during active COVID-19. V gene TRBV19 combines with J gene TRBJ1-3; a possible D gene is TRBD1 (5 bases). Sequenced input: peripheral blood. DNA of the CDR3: TGTGCCAGCCTCACGCAGGGATCTGGAAACACCATATATTTT. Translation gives CASLTQGSGNTIYF.